Listed below are T cell receptor beta chains from one sample, sequenced in a study of blood T cell repertoires in COVID-19. Measured with immunoSEQ multiplex PCR; TCRdb has only the in-frame clones, and not every one. Of approximately 190,000 clones in the sample, about 86% were seen once. Sequenced material: PBMCs or T cells enriched from blood (not recorded which). The receptors come from a woman in her forties in a cohort exposed to, infected with or recovered from COVID-19 (not recorded which). The CDR3 runs from the conserved cysteine through the conserved F or W. The D gene is left open where the match is weak. Expanded clones are given a class, and other clones once, few, many or no size at all.

TRBD1,TRBV11-2,.,TRBJ1-2,CASSYHLGTDNYGYTF,TGTGCCAGCAGTTACCACCTCGGGACAGATAACTATGGCTACACCTTC
.,TRBV20-1,.,TRBJ2-7,CSASLGSYEQYF,TGCAGTGCTAGTCTAGGATCCTACGAGCAGTACTTC
TRBD1,TRBV4-1,.,TRBJ2-1,CASSQSRDSYNEQFF,TGCGCCAGCAGCCAGTCCCGGGACAGCTACAATGAGCAGTTCTTC
.,TRBV12-3/TRBV12-4,.,TRBJ2-7,CASSSSLEQYF,TGTGCCAGCAGTTCCTCCCTCGAGCAGTACTTC
TRBD2,TRBV5-8,.,TRBJ2-5,CASSTGSGLAGGMAETQYF,TGTGCCAGCAGCACAGGATCGGGACTAGCGGGAGGCATGGCGGAGACCCAGTACTTC
.,TRBV6-2/TRBV6-3,.,TRBJ2-3,CASSFGTRPDTQYF,TGTGCCAGCAGTTTCGGGACTCGCCCAGATACGCAGTATTTT
.,TRBV6-2/TRBV6-3,.,TRBJ1-1,CASSYGAAEAFF,TGTGCCAGCAGTTACGGGGCAGCTGAAGCTTTCTTT
.,TRBV11-3,.,TRBJ2-3,CASSPREGATDTQYF,TGTGCCAGCAGCCCCCGGGAGGGGGCCACAGATACGCAGTATTTT
TRBD1,TRBV6-5,once,TRBJ1-1,CASSYSTGTVEAFF,TGTGCCAGCAGTTACAGTACCGGGACAGTGGAAGCTTTCTTT
TRBD2,TRBV15,.,TRBJ2-5,CATSRAGGVQTQYF,TGTGCCACCAGCAGAGCGGGGGGGGTTCAAACCCAGTACTTC
TRBD1,TRBV27,.,TRBJ1-5,CASRIGTGTNQPQHF,TGTGCCAGCAGGATAGGGACAGGGACCAATCAGCCCCAGCATTTT
.,TRBV5-1,.,TRBJ2-1,CASSDGGGVDEQFF,TGCGCCAGCAGCGATGGAGGAGGGGTCGATGAGCAGTTCTTC
TRBD2,TRBV11-3,.,TRBJ2-3,CASSPRRAGGPNRDTQYF,TGTGCCAGCAGCCCCAGGCGAGCGGGAGGGCCAAATAGGGATACGCAGTATTTT
TRBD2,TRBV19,.,TRBJ2-2,CASSWGLAPGELFF,TGTGCCAGTAGCTGGGGACTAGCGCCCGGGGAGCTGTTTTTT
.,TRBV5-8,.,TRBJ2-5,CASSLGVAVARETQYF,TGTGCCAGCAGCTTGGGAGTAGCGGTAGCCAGGGAGACCCAGTACTTC
TRBD1,TRBV19,.,TRBJ1-1,CASSKGQGRYTEAFF,TGTGCCAGTAGTAAGGGACAGGGGAGGTACACTGAAGCTTTCTTT
.,TRBV12-3/TRBV12-4,.,TRBJ1-1,CASSLAGNTEAFF,TGTGCCAGCAGCCTCGCAGGGAACACTGAAGCTTTCTTT
TRBD1,TRBV18,.,TRBJ1-1,CASSPWAGQGKTEAFF,TGTGCCAGCTCACCCTGGGCAGGACAGGGGAAAACTGAAGCTTTCTTT
.,TRBV9,.,TRBJ2-1,CASSVGTGEQFF,TGTGCCAGCAGCGTAGGAACGGGTGAGCAGTTCTTC
.,TRBV13,.,TRBJ1-5,CASSSGRDNQPQHF,TGTGCCAGCAGCTCGGGGAGGGATAATCAGCCCCAGCATTTT
TRBD1,TRBV5-6,.,TRBJ1-2,CASSYGQGTPLGYTF,TGTGCCAGCAGCTATGGACAGGGGACCCCTCTTGGCTACACCTTC
.,TRBV7-9,.,TRBJ1-1,CASSLRPGIEAFF,TGTGCCAGCAGCTTACGGCCAGGGATTGAAGCTTTCTTT
TRBD2,TRBV4-2,few,TRBJ2-7,CASSQVLGLGTGEQYF,TGTGCCAGCAGCCAAGTTCTGGGACTAGGGACGGGCGAGCAGTACTTC
.,TRBV11-2,.,TRBJ1-2,CASSLDTPGINYGYTF,TGTGCCAGCAGCTTAGATACGCCAGGGATCAACTATGGCTACACCTTC
TRBD1,TRBV11-3,.,TRBJ2-2,CASSGTGQSTGELFF,TGTGCCAGCAGCGGGACAGGACAGTCCACCGGGGAGCTGTTTTTT
.,TRBV6-2/TRBV6-3,.,TRBJ2-7,CASSSGLSEQYF,TGTGCCAGCAGTTCGGGACTGAGCGAGCAGTACTTC
TRBD1,TRBV14,.,TRBJ1-2,CASSPRQGNMIGYTF,TGTGCCAGCAGCCCCCGACAGGGTAATATGATTGGCTACACCTTC
TRBD1,TRBV19,.,TRBJ2-7,CASSIVGDRRHEQYF,TGTGCCAGTAGTATAGTGGGGGACAGGCGGCACGAGCAGTACTTC
.,TRBV7-9,.,TRBJ1-3,CASSFRGKSGNTIYF,TGTGCCAGCAGCTTCCGGGGAAAGTCTGGAAACACCATATATTTT
.,TRBV19,.,TRBJ1-1,CASTPGSVAEAFF,TGTGCCAGTACCCCAGGGTCGGTTGCTGAAGCTTTCTTT
.,TRBV6-6,.,TRBJ2-5,CASRNTKETQYF,TGTGCCAGCAGGAACACCAAAGAGACCCAGTACTTC
TRBD1,TRBV5-1,.,TRBJ1-1,CASSQGTGATLLGAFF,TGCGCCAGCAGCCAGGGGACAGGGGCCACCCTACTGGGAGCTTTCTTT
.,TRBV12-5,.,TRBJ2-1,CASGSTTGLLNEQFF,TGTGCTAGTGGTTCCACCACGGGACTCCTTAATGAGCAGTTCTTC
TRBD1,TRBV9,.,TRBJ1-3,CASSGTVSGNTIYF,TGTGCCAGCAGTGGGACAGTCTCTGGAAACACCATATATTTT
TRBD1,TRBV7-2,.,TRBJ1-1,CASSLTPADRRGHTEAFF,TGTGCCAGCAGCCTCACCCCCGCTGATCGCAGGGGGCACACTGAAGCTTTCTTT
TRBD1,TRBV24-1,.,TRBJ2-1,CATSDTDRGHFQNNEQFF,TGTGCCACCAGTGATACGGACAGGGGGCACTTTCAAAACAATGAGCAGTTCTTC
.,TRBV12-3/TRBV12-4,.,TRBJ1-2,CAILEGGARGYTF,TGTGCCATTCTCGAAGGGGGGGCGAGGGGCTACACCTTC
.,TRBV11-1,.,TRBJ2-5,CASRRTVQETQYF,TGTGCCAGCAGAAGGACTGTTCAAGAGACCCAGTACTTC
.,TRBV7-9,.,TRBJ2-1,CASSPSSGYRNNEQFF,TGTGCCAGCAGCCCGTCGAGCGGGTACCGGAACAATGAGCAGTTCTTC
.,TRBV5-6,once,TRBJ1-2,CASSFGAGGSLYGYTF,TGTGCCAGCAGCTTTGGGGCCGGGGGATCATTGTATGGCTACACCTTC